Following are 21 T cell receptor beta chains from one sample sequenced in a study of T cells in Graves' hyperthyroidism and ophthalmopathy (dated by TCRdb to between 2017 and 2020). The library was built by means of multiplex PCR. The sample was run on an Illumina HiSeq 2000. The TCR beta CDR3 regions were amplified from RNA transcripts. A first-round RT-PCR of the TCR CDR3 used the HTBI primer set with the Qiagen OneStep RT-PCR kit. Clones were called with MiXCR by TCRdb after fastp trimmed the public reads at Q25, and only in-frame beta chains were retained. Identical CDR3 protein sequences are pooled into one entry, listed with their most common genes and DNA. This sample is represented by approximately 560,000 distinct CDR3 sequences; 46% of them were singletons. The ten largest account for nearly 8.5% of the sample. The sequencing sample was made of peripheral blood or thyroid tissue (not recorded which). All receptors come from a woman aged 18-35 years with Graves' hyperthyroidism. Donor details come from another sample of the same person, matched by shared clones.

V is TRBV11-1 and J is TRBJ1-3; the D is unclear. The length of the CDR3 is 15 residues. In germline, CDR1 is SGHAT, CDR2 FQDESV (reference sequence). The V end lost 5 bases, the J end lost 6 bases, and 17 bases lay between the germline ends. CDR3 amino acids: CASSHTPFIENTIYF. Here the CDR3 DNA reads TGTGCCAGCAGCCACACACCCTTCATCGAAAACACCATATATTTT.

J is TRBJ1-2 and V is TRBV25-1, with TRBD1 matching 7 bases. The CDR3 loop spans 16 amino acids. In germline, CDR1 is MGHDK, CDR2 SYGVNS. V lost 8 bases, J lost 2 bases, and 14 bases stayed unmatched. The CDR3 spells CASQDPQGDGNYGYTF. The CDR3, as DNA: TGTGCCAGCCAAGACCCCCAGGGGGACGGAAACTATGGCTACACCTTC.

Note on this clonotype: A much larger clone sits a single nucleotide away, making a read error possible. The chain combines TRBV6-5 with TRBJ2-5; 8 bases fit TRBD1. This CDR3 comprises 15 residues. The germline CDR1 and CDR2 sequences are MNHEY and SVGAGI. This chain's CDR3 is CAISYSKTGAETQYF. In DNA form, the CDR3 reads TGTGCCATCAGTTACTCGAAGACAGGGGCAGAGACCCAGTACTTC.

The count of this clonotype is one. The junction shows a germline mismatch at one end, possibly a read error. V usage is TRBV20-1 and J usage is TRBJ2-6; D uncertain. The CDR3 sequence is 11 residues long. The germline V gene has CDR1 DFQATT and CDR2 SNEGSKA (reference sequence). CDR3 residues: CSARVMSTEAF. CDR3 sequence (DNA): TGCAGTGCCCGGGTGATGAGCACTGAAGCTTTC.

V is TRBV20-1 and J is TRBJ1-1; 7 bases map to TRBD1. Per the germline V gene, CDR1 is DFQATT and CDR2 is SNEGSKA (reference sequence). This CDR3 comprises 13 residues. The J segment lost 1 base and the V segment lost 3 bases, leaving 2 bases of the junction unmatched. CDR3 sequence reads: CSARGDRNTEAFF. In nucleotides, the CDR3 is TGCAGTGCTAGGGGGGACAGGAACACTGAAGCTTTCTTT.

The gene calls are TRBV25-1 and TRBJ1-1, with TRBD1 matching over 7 bases. This CDR3 comprises 13 residues. CDR1 is MGHDK and CDR2 is SYGVNS in the germline V gene. The V segment lost 3 bases and the J segment 6 bases; nucleotides outside the gene matches: 4. CDR3 protein: CASSDRDSSEAFF. CDR3 nucleotide sequence: TGTGCCAGCAGTGACCGGGACAGCTCTGAAGCTTTCTTT. The full variable domain, its missing parts supplied by reference TRBV25-1 and TRBJ1-1, is EADIYQTPRYLVIGTGKKITLECSQTMGHDKMYWYQQDPGMELHLIHYSYGVNSTEKGDLSSESTVSRIRTEHFPLTLESARPSHTSQYLCASSDRDSSEAFFGQGTRLTVV.

This clonotype has just a few counts. V usage is TRBV25-1 and J usage is TRBJ1-2; D is possibly TRBD1 (5 bases). The CDR3 has 13 residues. Germline V gene sequence: CDR1 MGHDK, CDR2 SYGVNS. Trimming removed 5 bases from V and 10 bases from J, with 17 bases in between. CDR3 bases: TGTGCCAGCAGTTTAGCTGGTCCCAGGGACTACACCTTC. This sequence encodes CASSLAGPRDYTF.

CDR3 bases: TGTGCCAGCAGCGGATCTTTGAATCAGCCCCAGCATTTT. It yields the protein CASSGSLNQPQHF. The chain links TRBV6-5 to TRBJ1-5; no clear D. Per the germline V gene, CDR1 is MNHEY and CDR2 is SVGAGI. Trimming pared 6 bases from V and 4 bases from J, leaving 10 bases between. The CDR3 consists of 13 residues.

In this sample, this clonotype turned up many times. The gene calls are TRBV29-1 and TRBJ1-1; TRBD1 might be the D (5 bases). Germline V gives CDR1 SQVTM, CDR2 ANQGSEA. The CDR3 runs to 15 residues. V was clipped by 6 bases and J by 3 bases, with 20 bases between them. CDR3 bases: TGCAGCGTCCCCCTCGAAGGGGCCAAGTACACTGAAGCTTTCTTT. As protein: CSVPLEGAKYTEAFF.

This clonotype was counted only a few times. The chain joins TRBV12-3 or TRBV12-4 to TRBJ2-5; TRBD2 aligns across 10 bases. J gave up 0 bases and V 6 bases, and 7 bases lay outside the gene matches. This CDR3 has 16 amino acids. CDR3 DNA: TGTGCCAGCAGCCTTGAACTAGCGGGGTACCAAGAGACCCAGTACTTC. Translating it yields CASSLELAGYQETQYF.

V usage is TRBV12-3 or TRBV12-4 and J usage is TRBJ2-5, with D perhaps matching TRBD1 (6 bases). Trimming shortened V by 2 bases and J by 3 bases, and 10 bases separated the two germline ends. CDR3 length: 14 amino acids. The CDR3 loop reads CASSLSGTKETQYF. The CDR3 coding sequence is TGTGCCAGCAGTTTATCCGGGACAAAAGAGACCCAGTACTTC.

In this sample, this clonotype turned up a few times. The CDR3 protein is CAISSSGPNQPQHF. In DNA form, the CDR3 reads TGTGCCATCAGTTCCTCGGGGCCAAATCAGCCCCAGCATTTT. The chain has TRBV10-3 and TRBJ1-5, with a tentative D call TRBD1 (5 bases). Trimming shortened V by 5 bases and J by 4 bases, and 12 bases separated the two germline ends. This CDR3 spans 14 amino acids. Germline V CDR1 and CDR2: ENHRY, SYGVKD.

This clonotype has just a few counts. The chain has TRBV11-3 and TRBJ1-4, with TRBD1 identical over 7 bases. The germline gives CDR1 SGHNT, CDR2 YENEEA. This CDR3 contains 14 residues. V trimming: 2 bases; J trimming: 6 bases; junction bases outside the gene matches: 3. The CDR3: CASSLNGTDEKLFF. The CDR3 DNA reads TGTGCCAGCAGCTTAAACGGGACAGATGAAAAACTGTTTTTT. The full variable domain, completed using reference TRBV11-3 and TRBJ1-4, is EAGVVQSPRYKIIEKKQPVAFWCNPISGHNTLYWYLQNLGQGPELLIRYENEEAVDDSQLPKDRFSAERLKGVDSTLKIQPAELGDSAVYLCASSLNGTDEKLFFGSGTQLSVL.

In its sample, this clonotype was seen a few times. The chain links TRBV5-1 to TRBJ1-1, with D possibly matching TRBD1 (6 bases). The CDR3 runs to 14 residues. Trimming removed 4 bases at V and 5 bases at J, with 15 bases between. Germline CDR1 and CDR2: SGHRS and YFSETQ. CDR3 nucleotides: TGCGCCAGCAGCACGGGCCTAACAGGGACTGAAGCTTTCTTT. Encoded protein: CASSTGLTGTEAFF.

This clonotype was picked up many times. The chain is built from TRBV2 and TRBJ2-5, with 8 bases matching TRBD1. Trimming at V came to 2 bases and at J to 5 bases, leaving 7 bases not matched to a gene. The germline CDR1 and CDR2 sequences are SNHLY and FYNNEI. The CDR3 contains 15 residues. The CDR3 region is CASSESRGQWETQYF. CDR3 nucleotide sequence: TGTGCCAGCAGTGAAAGCAGGGGGCAATGGGAGACCCAGTACTTC.

This clonotype was seen at least ten times. The chain joins TRBV29-1 to TRBJ1-1; the D gene is possibly TRBD1 (5 bases). The CDR3 length is 15 residues. Looked up from germline, CDR1 is SQVTM and CDR2 is ANQGSEA. V was cut by 6 bases and J by 1 base, with 18 bases left in between. The CDR3 loop reads CSVASSVRANTEAFF. DNA for the CDR3: TGCAGCGTCGCGTCCAGTGTCAGGGCGAACACTGAAGCTTTCTTT.

This clonotype was recorded many times. The V gene is TRBV9, the J gene TRBJ2-7; unclear D gene. CDR1 and CDR2 (germline): SGDLS, YYNGEE. CDR3 length equals 12 residues. V dropped 5 bases and J dropped 5 bases, with 11 bases sitting between them. CDR3 coding DNA: TGTGCCAGCAGTATTGAAGGAGACGAGCAGTACTTC. Amino acid sequence: CASSIEGDEQYF.

This clonotype was observed a single time. Because the CDR3 is missing its conserved closing phenylalanine or tryptophan, this is likely a read error. This chain connects TRBV12-3 or TRBV12-4 to TRBJ2-7; 7 bases fit TRBD2. The CDR3 sequence is 14 residues long. With V trimmed by 3 bases and J by 3 bases, 5 bases remained unmatched. The CDR3 coding sequence is TGTGCCAGCAGTTTTGTGGCTAGCGGCTACGAGCAGTACCTC. It encodes CASSFVASGYEQYL.

There are many counts of this clonotype. V and J are TRBV29-1 and TRBJ2-2, with D maybe TRBD2 (6 bases). Trimming left V 4 bases short and J 6 bases short, with 12 bases between. Per germline, CDR1 SQVTM and CDR2 ANQGSEA. This CDR3 spans 13 amino acids. As DNA, the CDR3 is TGCAGCGTTGGAATCGGAGGGGCCGGGGAGCTGTTTTTT. Amino acids: CSVGIGGAGELFF.

The chain is built from TRBV11-1 and TRBJ2-5; D unclear. The V gene lost 9 bases and the J gene lost 5 bases, with 16 bases spanning the gap. Germline CDR1 and CDR2: SGHAT and FQDESV (reference sequence). This CDR3 is 13 amino acids long. The CDR3 DNA is TGTGCCAGTAGTAGCTCAAGGGCCGAGACCCAGTACTTC. It yields the protein CASSSSRAETQYF.

The chain joins TRBV21-1 to TRBJ2-7; the table's D call TRBD2 went unverified against the DNA. TRBV21-1 is annotated as a pseudogene. CDR3 length: 16 amino acids. CDR3 loop: CASSTRDFPSSYEQYF. The CDR3 DNA reads as TGTGCCAGCAGCACCCGGGACTTTCCGAGCTCCTACGAGCAGTACTTC.